A single sample gave rise to the 22 T cell receptor beta chains below, sequenced in a study of response to subunit inactivated influenza vaccine. TCRdb re-called the RT-PCR reads with MiXCR, one entry per CDR3 protein. The sample includes hundreds of thousands of distinct CDR3 sequences, 10% to 15% of them seen just once. Sample: PBMCs from blood, taken 40 to 50 days after vaccination. The receptors come from a man aged 50 or older who received an inactivated influenza vaccine.

The J gene is TRBJ2-7, the V gene TRBV5-1; D not resolved. This CDR3 spans 13 amino acids. Germline V gives CDR1 SGHRS, CDR2 YFSETQ. V lost 2 bases and J 4 bases, leaving 10 bases between the germline ends. The CDR3 DNA reads as TGCGCCAGCAGCTTAATCACAGATTACGAGCAGTACTTC. It translates to CASSLITDYEQYF.

This clonotype turned up a few times. The genes are TRBV15 and TRBJ2-1, with D possibly TRBD1 on 6 matching bases. Germline CDR1 is LNHNV and CDR2 is YYDKDF (reference sequence). The CDR3 runs 11 residues. V lost 5 bases, J lost 8 bases, and 7 bases lay in between. CDR3 amino acids: CATSEGDEQFF. Here the CDR3 DNA reads TGTGCCACCAGCGAGGGGGATGAGCAGTTCTTC.

This clonotype was seen a few times. This chain connects TRBV18 to TRBJ2-7; 8 nucleotides agree with TRBD1. Unmatched junction bases numbered 13, after V lost 4 bases and J lost 5 bases. Germline-derived CDR1 and CDR2 are KGHSH and LQKENI. This CDR3 spans 16 amino acids. In nucleotides, the CDR3 is TGTGCCAGCTCACGAACCCAACAGGGGGTTGCCCACGAGCAGTACTTC. This codes for CASSRTQQGVAHEQYF.

This chain joins TRBV24-1 and TRBJ2-1; 8 bases agree with TRBD2. The CDR3 spans 17 residues. Germline trimming cut 1 base from V and 6 bases from J; bases unmatched to any gene: 10. Germline loops: CDR1 KGHDR, CDR2 SFDVKD. This CDR3 is CATSDFSGRGGLNEQFF. In DNA form, the CDR3 reads TGTGCCACCAGTGATTTTTCGGGTCGCGGGGGGCTCAATGAGCAGTTCTTC.

Many counts were recorded for this clonotype. The chain recombines TRBV5-1 with TRBJ2-1; D gene uncertain. The CDR3 totals 18 residues. Germline V CDR1 and CDR2: SGHRS, YFSETQ. The V gene lost 3 bases and the J gene lost 0 bases, with 19 bases spanning the gap. The CDR3 nucleotides are TGCGCCAGCAGCTCCTCCCTTAGCCACCCGAACTCCTACAATGAGCAGTTCTTC. It translates to CASSSSLSHPNSYNEQFF. Looking up the rest from reference TRBV5-1 and TRBJ2-1 gives the full variable domain: KAGVTQTPRYLIKTRGQQVTLSCSPISGHRSVSWYQQTPGQGLQFLFEYFSETQRNKGNFPGRFSGRQFSNSRSEMNVSTLELGDSALYLCASSSSLSHPNSYNEQFFGPGTRLTVL.

The gene calls are TRBV29-1 and TRBJ2-7, with TRBD1 matching 7 bases. This CDR3 comprises 16 residues. J was trimmed by 0 bases and V by 0 bases; bases with no gene match: 8. The germline V gene has CDR1 SQVTM and CDR2 ANQGSEA. In DNA, the CDR3 is TGCAGCGTTGAAGATCGTCGGACAGGCAACTCCTACGAGCAGTACTTC. It translates to CSVEDRRTGNSYEQYF.

This chain joins TRBV12-3 or TRBV12-4 and TRBJ1-5; D possibly corresponds to TRBD1 (6 bases). Trimming took 2 bases from V and 1 from J, leaving 9 bases between them. This CDR3 contains 15 residues. The CDR3 DNA is TGTGCCAGCAGTTTAAGGGGGGGCAGCAATCAGCCCCAGCATTTT. It is translated as CASSLRGGSNQPQHF.

This clonotype was found a few times. The chain carries TRBV5-1 and TRBJ2-4; D ambiguous. Germline V gene lookup returns CDR1 SGHRS and CDR2 YFSETQ. The CDR3 is 15 amino acids. V gave up 2 bases and J gave up 7 bases, with 16 bases separating them. The CDR3 loop reads CASSFDPTVMNIQYF. For the CDR3, the DNA is TGCGCCAGCAGCTTCGATCCTACCGTTATGAACATTCAGTACTTC.

This clonotype was detected many times. V and J are TRBV4-2 and TRBJ2-3; TRBD2 matches at 7 bases. This CDR3 has 15 residues. The trim removed 0 bases at V and 2 bases at J, leaving 2 bases unmatched. Germline V lookup: CDR1 LGHNA, CDR2 YNFKEQ. Here the CDR3 reads CASSQDSGSTDTQYF. DNA of the CDR3: TGTGCCAGCAGCCAAGATAGCGGGTCCACAGATACGCAGTATTTT.

The sample holds a few counts of this clonotype. V is TRBV30 and J is TRBJ2-1; 11 nucleotides match TRBD2. The CDR3 is 11 amino acids. V shed 7 bases, J shed 10 bases, and the junction held 3 bases outside the gene matches. CDR1 and CDR2 (germline): GTSNPN, SVGIG (reference sequence). The CDR3 sequence is CALAGGREQFF. CDR3 sequence (DNA): TGTGCCTTAGCGGGGGGGCGGGAGCAGTTCTTC. Drawing the rest from reference TRBV30 and TRBJ2-1, the complete variable domain is SQTIHQWPATLVQPVGSPLSLECTVEGTSNPNLYWYRQAAGRGLQLLFYSVGIGQISSEVPQNLSASRPQDRQFILSSKKLLLSDSGFYLCALAGGREQFFGPGTRLTVL.

The rearrangement uses TRBV2 and TRBJ1-5; the D gene is possibly TRBD1 (6 bases). This CDR3 spans 15 amino acids. Trimming left V 6 bases short and J 0 bases short, with 12 bases between. CDR1 SNHLY and CDR2 FYNNEI come from the germline V gene. CDR3 nucleotides: TGTGCCAGCAGCGACGGACAGCTTAGCAATCAGCCCCAGCATTTT. Translation gives CASSDGQLSNQPQHF.

In its sample, this clonotype was seen many times. This rearrangement joins TRBV12-3 or TRBV12-4 to TRBJ2-5; D possibly corresponds to TRBD1 (5 bases). Trimming shortened V by 4 bases and J by 3 bases, and 6 bases separated the two germline ends. This CDR3 region has 12 residues. CDR3 bases: TGTGCCAGCAGTTCAGGGAAAGAGACCCAGTACTTC. This sequence encodes CASSSGKETQYF.

This clonotype was observed a handful of times. The V and J genes are TRBV6-6 and TRBJ2-7, with 9 bases lining up with TRBD2. The CDR3 length is 13 residues. CDR1 is MNHNY, CDR2 SVGAGI, per germline (reference sequence). V shed 1 base, J shed 11 bases, and the junction held 6 bases outside the gene matches. Here the CDR3 DNA reads TGTGCCAGCAGTTACTATGAAGGCGGGAGGGAGTACTTC. This encodes CASSYYEGGREYF.

This clonotype has just a few counts. The V gene is TRBV20-1, the J gene TRBJ2-1; TRBD2 matches 9 bases. Trimming cost V 3 bases and J 7 bases; bases outside gene matches: 10. Germline CDR1 is DFQATT and CDR2 is SNEGSKA (reference sequence). CDR3 length: 15 amino acids. The CDR3: CSASLGLRGGNEQFF. For the CDR3, the DNA is TGCAGTGCTAGCCTTGGCTTGCGGGGGGGTAATGAGCAGTTCTTC.

CDR3 loop: CASSLEGQRNNSPLHF. DNA of the CDR3: TGCGCCAGCAGCTTGGAAGGACAGCGTAATAATTCACCCCTCCACTTT. The chain employs TRBV5-1 and TRBJ1-6; possible D gene TRBD1, 6 bases. Trimming shortened V by 0 bases and J by 5 bases, and 12 bases separated the two germline ends. Germline CDR1 and CDR2: SGHRS and YFSETQ. The CDR3 is 16 amino acids.

The CDR3 here is CAWNPRRSNEQFF. The CDR3, as DNA: TGTGCCTGGAATCCCCGGAGGTCTAATGAGCAGTTCTTC. The V and J genes are TRBV30 and TRBJ2-1; D perhaps matches TRBD2 (5 bases). There are 13 residues in the CDR3. CDR1 and CDR2 (germline): GTSNPN, SVGIG (reference sequence). Trimming cost V 4 bases and J 7 bases, with 14 bases left between them.

This clonotype was found a few times. V and J are TRBV9 and TRBJ2-1; TRBD1 agrees at 8 bases. There are 14 residues in the CDR3. Per germline, CDR1 SGDLS and CDR2 YYNGEE. J gave up 7 bases and V 4 bases, and 7 bases lay outside the gene matches. The DNA for the CDR3 is TGTGCCAGCAGCCCCAGGGGGCGCAGAAATGAGCAGTTCTTC. It yields the protein CASSPRGRRNEQFF.

This clonotype occurred a few times. The CDR3 bases are TGCAGTGCAGCCGCGACTGGACAGTTTGGCTACGAGCAGTACTTC. Translating it yields CSAAATGQFGYEQYF. The J gene is TRBJ2-7, the V gene TRBV20-1; D possibly corresponds to TRBD1 (6 bases). CDR1 and CDR2 from the germline V gene are DFQATT and SNEGSKA (reference sequence). Trimming stripped 6 bases from V and 3 bases from J, with 21 bases between. The CDR3 loop spans 15 amino acids.

This clonotype was seen at least ten times. The chain links TRBV10-3 to TRBJ2-1, with a weak D call TRBD1 (5 bases). The ends were cut back, 3 bases at V and 2 bases at J, with 11 bases in the middle. There are 15 residues in the CDR3. Germline V gene lookup returns CDR1 ENHRY and CDR2 SYGVKD. CDR3 nucleotides: TGTGCCATCAGTGACCAGCAGGGCCCCTACAATGAGCAGTTCTTC. As protein: CAISDQQGPYNEQFF.

This clonotype occurred a few times. The chain combines TRBV20-1 with TRBJ2-7, with D uncertain. The CDR3 sequence is 13 residues long. Looked up from germline, CDR1 is DFQATT and CDR2 is SNEGSKA (reference sequence). Deletions cut 6 bases from V and 0 bases from J, with 12 bases between. The CDR3 sequence is CSALPPPSYEQYF. The CDR3 nucleotides are TGCAGTGCCCTGCCCCCACCCTCCTACGAGCAGTACTTC.

The chain is built from TRBV6-2 or TRBV6-3 and TRBJ2-2; D ambiguous. This CDR3 has 11 amino acids. Trimming removed 8 bases at V and 6 bases at J, with 7 bases between. CDR1 is MNHEY, CDR2 SVGEGT, per germline. The CDR3 DNA follows: TGTGCCAGCGGCGGTTCCGGGGAGCTGTTTTTT. Translating gives CASGGSGELFF.

This clonotype was seen at least ten times. V is TRBV29-1 and J is TRBJ1-1, with D tentatively TRBD1 (6 bases). The germline gives CDR1 SQVTM, CDR2 ANQGSEA. The CDR3 length is 13 residues. Trimming took off 2 bases at V and 8 bases at J, with 15 bases between the two ends. CDR3 amino acids: CSVEIRIQGEAFF. The DNA for the CDR3 is TGCAGCGTTGAAATCCGGATTCAGGGGGAAGCTTTCTTT.